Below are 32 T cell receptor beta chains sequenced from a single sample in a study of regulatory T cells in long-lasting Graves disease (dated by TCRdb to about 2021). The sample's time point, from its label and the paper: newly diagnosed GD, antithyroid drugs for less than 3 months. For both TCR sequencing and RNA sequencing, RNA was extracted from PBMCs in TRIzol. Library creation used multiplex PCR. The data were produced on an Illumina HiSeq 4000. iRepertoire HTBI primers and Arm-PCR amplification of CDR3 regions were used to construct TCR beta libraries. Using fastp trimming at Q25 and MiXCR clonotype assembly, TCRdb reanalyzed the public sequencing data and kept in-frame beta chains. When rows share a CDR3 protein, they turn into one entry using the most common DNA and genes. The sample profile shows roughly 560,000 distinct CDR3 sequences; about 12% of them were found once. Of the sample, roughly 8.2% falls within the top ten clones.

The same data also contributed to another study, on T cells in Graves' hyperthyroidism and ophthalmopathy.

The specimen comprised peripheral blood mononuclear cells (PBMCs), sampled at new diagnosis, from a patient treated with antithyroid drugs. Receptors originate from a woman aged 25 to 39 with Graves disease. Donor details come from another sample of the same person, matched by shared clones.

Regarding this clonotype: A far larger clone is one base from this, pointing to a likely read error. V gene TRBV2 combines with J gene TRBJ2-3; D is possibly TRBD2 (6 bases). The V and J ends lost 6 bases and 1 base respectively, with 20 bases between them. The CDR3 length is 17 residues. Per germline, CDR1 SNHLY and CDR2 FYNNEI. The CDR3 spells CASSYDYSGCGTDTQYF. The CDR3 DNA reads TGTGCCAGCAGCTACGACTACAGCGGGTGCGGCACAGATACGCAGTATTTT.

CDR3 protein: CASSSGTSGNTGELFF. In DNA, the CDR3 is TGTGCCAGCAGCTCAGGGACTAGCGGGAACACCGGGGAGCTGTTTTTT. The chain employs TRBV7-3 and TRBJ2-2; 11 bases fit TRBD2. Losses at the gene ends were 4 bases for V and 1 base for J; bases not matched to a gene: 2. CDR1 SGHTA and CDR2 FQGTGA come from the germline V gene. The CDR3 is made up of 16 amino acids.

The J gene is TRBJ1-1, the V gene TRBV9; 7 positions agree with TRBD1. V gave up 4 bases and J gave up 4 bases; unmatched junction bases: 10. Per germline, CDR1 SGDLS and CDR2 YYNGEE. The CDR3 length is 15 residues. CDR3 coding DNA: TGTGCCAGCAGCATTACAGGGGCGAGTGGCACTGAAGCTTTCTTT. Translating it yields CASSITGASGTEAFF.

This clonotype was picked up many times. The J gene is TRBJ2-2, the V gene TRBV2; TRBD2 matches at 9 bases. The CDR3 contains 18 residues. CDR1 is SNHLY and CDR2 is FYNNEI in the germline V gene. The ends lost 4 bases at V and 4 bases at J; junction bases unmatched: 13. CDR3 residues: CASSVLAGDTVGTGELFF. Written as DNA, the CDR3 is TGTGCCAGCAGTGTGTTAGCGGGAGACACCGTGGGCACCGGGGAGCTGTTTTTT.

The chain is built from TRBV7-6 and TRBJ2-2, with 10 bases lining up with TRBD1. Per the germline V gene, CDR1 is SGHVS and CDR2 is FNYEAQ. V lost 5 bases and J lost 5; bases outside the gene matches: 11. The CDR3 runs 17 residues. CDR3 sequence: CASSPLTGGVRTGELFF. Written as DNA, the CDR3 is TGTGCCAGCAGCCCCTTGACAGGGGGCGTTAGAACCGGGGAGCTGTTTTTT.

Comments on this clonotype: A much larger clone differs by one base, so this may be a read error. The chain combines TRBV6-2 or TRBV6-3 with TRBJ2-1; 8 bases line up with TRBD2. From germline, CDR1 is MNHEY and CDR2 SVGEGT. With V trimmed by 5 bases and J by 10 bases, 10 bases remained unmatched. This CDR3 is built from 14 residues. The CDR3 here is CASSSSGDPYEQFF. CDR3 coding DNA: TGTGCCAGCAGTAGTAGCGGGGACCCCTACGAGCAGTTCTTC.

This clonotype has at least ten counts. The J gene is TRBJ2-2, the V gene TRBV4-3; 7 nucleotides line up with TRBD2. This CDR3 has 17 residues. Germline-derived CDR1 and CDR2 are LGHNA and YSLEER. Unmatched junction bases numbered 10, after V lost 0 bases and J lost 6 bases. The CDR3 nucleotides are TGCGCCAGCAGCCAAGAAGGAATACGGGAGGAGCCCGGGGAGCTGTTTTTT. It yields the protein CASSQEGIREEPGELFF.

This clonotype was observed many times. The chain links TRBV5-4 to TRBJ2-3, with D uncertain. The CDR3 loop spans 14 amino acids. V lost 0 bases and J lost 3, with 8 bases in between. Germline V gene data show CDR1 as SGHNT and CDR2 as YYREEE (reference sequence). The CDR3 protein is CASSLALRTDTQYF. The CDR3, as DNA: TGTGCCAGCAGCTTGGCGCTAAGAACAGATACGCAGTATTTT.

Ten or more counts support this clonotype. As DNA, the CDR3 is TGTGCCACCCAAGGGACCGCGCGGTTCTTC. Residues: CATQGTARFF. The chain links TRBV28 to TRBJ2-1; possibly TRBD1 or TRBD2 for D (5 bases each). Germline CDR1 and CDR2: MDHEN and SYDVKM. This CDR3 is built from 10 residues. Trimming stripped 10 bases from V and 15 bases from J, with 16 bases between.

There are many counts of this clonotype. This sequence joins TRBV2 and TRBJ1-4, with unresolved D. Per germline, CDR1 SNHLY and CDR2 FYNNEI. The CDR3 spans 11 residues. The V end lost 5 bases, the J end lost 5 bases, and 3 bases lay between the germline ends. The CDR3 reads CASSLNEKLFF. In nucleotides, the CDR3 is TGTGCCAGCAGTTTAAATGAAAAACTGTTTTTT.

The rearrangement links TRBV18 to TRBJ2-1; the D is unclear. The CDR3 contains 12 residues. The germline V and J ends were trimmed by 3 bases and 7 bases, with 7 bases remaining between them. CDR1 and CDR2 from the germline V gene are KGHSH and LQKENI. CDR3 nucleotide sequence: TGTGCCAGCTCACCTGGGGTAAATGAGCAGTTCTTC. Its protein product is CASSPGVNEQFF.

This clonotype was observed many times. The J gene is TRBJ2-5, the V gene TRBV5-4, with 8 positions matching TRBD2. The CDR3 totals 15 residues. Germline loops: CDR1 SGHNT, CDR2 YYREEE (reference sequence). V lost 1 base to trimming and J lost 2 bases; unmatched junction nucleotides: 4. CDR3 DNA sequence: TGTGCCAGCAGCTTGCAACTAGCGGCGCAAGAGACCCAGTACTTC. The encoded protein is CASSLQLAAQETQYF.

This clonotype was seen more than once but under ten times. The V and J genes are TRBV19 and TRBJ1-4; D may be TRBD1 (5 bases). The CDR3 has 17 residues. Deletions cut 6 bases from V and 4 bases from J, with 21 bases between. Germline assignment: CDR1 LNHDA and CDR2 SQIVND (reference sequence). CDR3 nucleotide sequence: TGTGCCAGTAGCCGGAAAGCCCGGGGCGGAGTTAATGAAAAACTGTTTTTT. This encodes CASSRKARGGVNEKLFF.

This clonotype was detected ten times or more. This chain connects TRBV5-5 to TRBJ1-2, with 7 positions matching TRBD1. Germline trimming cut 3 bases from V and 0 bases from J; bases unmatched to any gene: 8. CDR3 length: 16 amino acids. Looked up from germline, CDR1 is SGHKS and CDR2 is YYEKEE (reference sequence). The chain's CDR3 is CASSSGTARSNYGYTF. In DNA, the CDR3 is TGTGCCAGCAGCTCCGGGACAGCGCGGTCTAACTATGGCTACACCTTC.

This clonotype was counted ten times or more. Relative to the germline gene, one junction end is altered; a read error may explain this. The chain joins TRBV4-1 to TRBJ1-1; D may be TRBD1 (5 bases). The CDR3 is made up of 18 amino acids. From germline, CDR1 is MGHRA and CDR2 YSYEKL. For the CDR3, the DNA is TGTGCCAGCAGCCAAGCAGAGGGGAAGGGGAAGGGTAACACTGAAGCTTTCTTT. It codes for CASSQAEGKGKGNTEAFF.

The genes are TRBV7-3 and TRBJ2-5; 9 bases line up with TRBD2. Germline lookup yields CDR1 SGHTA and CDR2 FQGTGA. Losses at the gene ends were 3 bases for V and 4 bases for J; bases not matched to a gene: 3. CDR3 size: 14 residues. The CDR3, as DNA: TGTGCCAGCAGCTTTGGCGGGAGGGGAGAGACCCAGTACTTC. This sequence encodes CASSFGGRGETQYF.

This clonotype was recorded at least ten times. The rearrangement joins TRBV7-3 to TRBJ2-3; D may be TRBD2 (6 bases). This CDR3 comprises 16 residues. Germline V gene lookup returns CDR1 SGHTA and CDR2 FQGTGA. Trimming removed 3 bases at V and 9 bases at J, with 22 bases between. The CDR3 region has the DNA TGTGCCAGCAGCTTCGCCCTCACGGGAGAATGGGAGACGCAGTATTTT. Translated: CASSFALTGEWETQYF.

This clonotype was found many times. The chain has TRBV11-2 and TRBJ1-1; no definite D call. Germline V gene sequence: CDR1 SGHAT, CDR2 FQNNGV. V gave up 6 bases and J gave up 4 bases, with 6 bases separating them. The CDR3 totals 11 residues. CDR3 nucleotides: TGTGCCAGCAGTCGGTCCACTGAAGCTTTCTTT. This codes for CASSRSTEAFF.

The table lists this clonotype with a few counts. The CDR3 DNA reads as TGTGCCATCAGTGAGTGGGCTGGTCCCAACTACGAGCAGTACTTC. It codes for CAISEWAGPNYEQYF. The chain employs TRBV10-3 and TRBJ2-7, with D uncertain. Trimming removed 1 base from V and 3 bases from J, with 13 bases in between. Germline V gene data show CDR1 as ENHRY and CDR2 as SYGVKD. There are 15 residues in the CDR3.

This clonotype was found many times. CDR3 coding DNA: TGCAGTGCTAGACCCGCGGACCCCGGCTGGGGCACAGATACGCAGTATTTT. Its protein is CSARPADPGWGTDTQYF. The chain carries TRBV20-1 and TRBJ2-3; D is undetermined. Trimming removed 2 bases at V and 1 base at J, with 19 bases between. The CDR3 is 17 residues long. Germline lookup yields CDR1 DFQATT and CDR2 SNEGSKA (reference sequence).

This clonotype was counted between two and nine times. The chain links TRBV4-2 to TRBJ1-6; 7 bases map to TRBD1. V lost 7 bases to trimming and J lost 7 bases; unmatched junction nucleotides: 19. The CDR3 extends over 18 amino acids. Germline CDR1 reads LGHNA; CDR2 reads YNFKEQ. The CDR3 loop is CASTTSGTDSSRNSPLHF. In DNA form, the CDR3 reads TGTGCCAGCACGACCTCCGGGACAGACTCCTCTCGGAATTCACCCCTCCACTTT.

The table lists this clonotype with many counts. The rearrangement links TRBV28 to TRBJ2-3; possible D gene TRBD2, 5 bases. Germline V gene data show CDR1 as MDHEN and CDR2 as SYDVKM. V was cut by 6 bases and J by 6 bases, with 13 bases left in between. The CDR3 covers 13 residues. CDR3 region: CASSSSPGDTQYF. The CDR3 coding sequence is TGTGCCAGCAGCTCCTCTCCGGGGGATACGCAGTATTTT.

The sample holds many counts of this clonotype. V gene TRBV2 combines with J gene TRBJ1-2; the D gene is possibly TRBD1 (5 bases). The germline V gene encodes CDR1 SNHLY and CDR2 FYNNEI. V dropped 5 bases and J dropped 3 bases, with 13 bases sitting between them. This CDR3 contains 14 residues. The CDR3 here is CASSTRQGHYGYTF. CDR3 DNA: TGTGCCAGCAGTACCCGGCAGGGCCACTATGGCTACACCTTC. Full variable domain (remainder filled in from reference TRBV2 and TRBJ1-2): EPEVTQTPSHQVTQMGQEVILRCVPISNHLYFYWYRQILGQKVEFLVSFYNNEISEKSEIFDDQFSVERPDGSNFTLKIRSTKLEDSAMYFCASSTRQGHYGYTFGSGTRLTVV.

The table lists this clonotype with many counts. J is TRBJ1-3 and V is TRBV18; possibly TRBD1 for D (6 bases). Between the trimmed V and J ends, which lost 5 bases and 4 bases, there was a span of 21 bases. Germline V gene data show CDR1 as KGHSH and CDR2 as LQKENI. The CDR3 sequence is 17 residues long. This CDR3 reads CASSGSTGLVSGNTIYF. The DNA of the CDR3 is TGTGCCAGCTCAGGATCGACAGGATTGGTTTCCGGAAACACCATATATTTT. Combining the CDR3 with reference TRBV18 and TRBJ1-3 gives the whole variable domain NAGVMQNPRHLVRRRGQEARLRCSPMKGHSHVYWYRQLPEEGLKFMVYLQKENIIDESGMPKERFSAEFPKEGPSILRIQQVVRGDSAAYFCASSGSTGLVSGNTIYFGEGSWLTVV.

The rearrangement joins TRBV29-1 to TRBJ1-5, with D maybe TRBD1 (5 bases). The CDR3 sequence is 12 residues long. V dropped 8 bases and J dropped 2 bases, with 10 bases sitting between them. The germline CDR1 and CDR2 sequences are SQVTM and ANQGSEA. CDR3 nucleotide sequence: TGCAGCATCAGGGACGGCAATCAGCCCCAGCATTTT. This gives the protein CSIRDGNQPQHF. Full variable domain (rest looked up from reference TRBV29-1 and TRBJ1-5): SAVISQKPSRDICQRGTSLTIQCQVDSQVTMMFWYRQQPGQSLTLIATANQGSEATYESGFVIDKFPISRPNLTFSTLTVSNMSPEDSSIYLCSIRDGNQPQHFGDGTRLSIL.

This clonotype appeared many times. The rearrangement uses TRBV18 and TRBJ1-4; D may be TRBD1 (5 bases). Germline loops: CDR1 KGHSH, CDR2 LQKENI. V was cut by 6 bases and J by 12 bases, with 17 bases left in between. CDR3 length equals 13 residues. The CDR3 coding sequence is TGTGCCAGCTCCCGAAGGACACTCGAGGAACTGTTTTTT. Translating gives CASSRRTLEELFF.

CDR3 residues: CRAQSGPLIGGYEQYF. The CDR3 DNA reads TGCAGAGCCCAGTCCGGGCCTTTAATTGGTGGGTACGAGCAGTACTTC. The chain carries TRBV20-1 and TRBJ2-7; D remains ambiguous. Looked up from germline, CDR1 is DFQATT and CDR2 is SNEGSKA (reference sequence). This CDR3 comprises 16 residues.

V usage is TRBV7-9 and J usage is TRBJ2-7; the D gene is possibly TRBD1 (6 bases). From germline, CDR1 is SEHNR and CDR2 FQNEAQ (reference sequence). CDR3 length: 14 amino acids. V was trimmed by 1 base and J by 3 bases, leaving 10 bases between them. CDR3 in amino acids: CASSLVPGDYEQYF. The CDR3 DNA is TGTGCCAGCAGCTTAGTTCCAGGGGACTACGAGCAGTACTTC.

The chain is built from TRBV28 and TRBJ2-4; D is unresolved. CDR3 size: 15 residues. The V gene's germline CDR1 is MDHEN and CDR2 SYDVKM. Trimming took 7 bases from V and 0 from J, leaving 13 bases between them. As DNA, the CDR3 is TGTGCCAGCAAAGGCCGGAGACTAGCCAAAAACATTCAGTACTTC. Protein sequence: CASKGRRLAKNIQYF.

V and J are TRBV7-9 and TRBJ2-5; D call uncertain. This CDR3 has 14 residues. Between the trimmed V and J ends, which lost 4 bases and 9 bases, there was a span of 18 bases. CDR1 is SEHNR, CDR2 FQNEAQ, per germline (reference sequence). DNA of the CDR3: TGTGCCAGCAGCTCCGAACGAGACCTTTTGGCCCAGTACTTC. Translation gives CASSSERDLLAQYF.

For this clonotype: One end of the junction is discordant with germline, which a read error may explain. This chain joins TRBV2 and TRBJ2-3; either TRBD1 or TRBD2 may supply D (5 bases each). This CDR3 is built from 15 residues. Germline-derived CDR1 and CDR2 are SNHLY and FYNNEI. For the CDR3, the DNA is TGTGCCACCAGTGATTTGAGGGGCGGAGAATTTACGCAGTATTTT. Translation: CATSDLRGGEFTQYF.

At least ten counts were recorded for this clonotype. Here the CDR3 reads CASSFVLAGGGESFF. CDR3 coding DNA: TGTGCCAGCAGTTTTGTCCTAGCGGGGGGGGGGGAGTCGTTCTTC. The chain recombines TRBV12-3 or TRBV12-4 with TRBJ2-1, with 12 bases lining up with TRBD2. Trimming at V came to 3 bases and at J to 15 bases, leaving 12 bases not matched to a gene. CDR3 length equals 15 residues.